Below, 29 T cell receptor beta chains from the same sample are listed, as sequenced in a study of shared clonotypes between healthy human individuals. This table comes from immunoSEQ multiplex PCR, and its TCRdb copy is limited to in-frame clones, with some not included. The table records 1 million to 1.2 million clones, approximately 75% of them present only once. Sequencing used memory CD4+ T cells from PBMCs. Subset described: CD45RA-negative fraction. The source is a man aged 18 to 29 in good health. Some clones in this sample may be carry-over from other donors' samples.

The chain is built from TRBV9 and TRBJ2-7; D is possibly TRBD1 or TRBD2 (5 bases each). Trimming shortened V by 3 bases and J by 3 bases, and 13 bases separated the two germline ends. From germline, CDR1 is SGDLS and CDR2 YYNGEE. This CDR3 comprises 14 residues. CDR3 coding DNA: TGTGCCAGCAGCGGAGGGACGGGAAACTACGAGCAGTACTTC. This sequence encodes CASSGGTGNYEQYF.

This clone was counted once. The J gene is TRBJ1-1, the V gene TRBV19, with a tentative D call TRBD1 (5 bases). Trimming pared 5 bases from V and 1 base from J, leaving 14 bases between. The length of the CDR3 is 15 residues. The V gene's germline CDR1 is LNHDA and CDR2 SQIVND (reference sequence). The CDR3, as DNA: TGTGCCAGTAGTGCGAGTCGGGACCGGAACACTGAAGCTTTCTTT. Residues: CASSASRDRNTEAFF.

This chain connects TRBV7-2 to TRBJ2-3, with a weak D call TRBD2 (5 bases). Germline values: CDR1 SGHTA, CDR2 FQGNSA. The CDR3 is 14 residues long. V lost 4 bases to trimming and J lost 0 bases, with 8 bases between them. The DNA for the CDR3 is TGTGCCAGCAGCTCGGGATCTAGCACAGATACGCAGTATTTT. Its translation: CASSSGSSTDTQYF.

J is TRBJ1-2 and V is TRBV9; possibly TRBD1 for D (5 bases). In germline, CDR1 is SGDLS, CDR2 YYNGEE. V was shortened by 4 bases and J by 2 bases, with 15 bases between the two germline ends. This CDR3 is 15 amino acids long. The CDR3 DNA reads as TGTGCCAGCAGCTATGTCGACAGACTAAACTATGGCTACACCTTC. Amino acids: CASSYVDRLNYGYTF.

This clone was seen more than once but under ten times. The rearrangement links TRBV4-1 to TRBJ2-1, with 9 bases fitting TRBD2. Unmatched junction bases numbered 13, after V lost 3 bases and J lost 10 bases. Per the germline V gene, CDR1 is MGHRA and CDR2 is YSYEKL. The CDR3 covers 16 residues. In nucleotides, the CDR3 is TGCGCCAGCAGCCAGGCCCCGGTAGCGGGAGAGGGGGAGCAGTTCTTC. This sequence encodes CASSQAPVAGEGEQFF.

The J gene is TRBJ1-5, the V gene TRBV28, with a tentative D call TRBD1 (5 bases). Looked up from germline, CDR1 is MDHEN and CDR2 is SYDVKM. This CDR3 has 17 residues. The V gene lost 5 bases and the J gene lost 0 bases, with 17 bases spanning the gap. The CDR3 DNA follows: TGTGCCAGCAGTCTCGGGACGACCGGTTATAGCAATCAGCCCCAGCATTTT. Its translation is CASSLGTTGYSNQPQHF.

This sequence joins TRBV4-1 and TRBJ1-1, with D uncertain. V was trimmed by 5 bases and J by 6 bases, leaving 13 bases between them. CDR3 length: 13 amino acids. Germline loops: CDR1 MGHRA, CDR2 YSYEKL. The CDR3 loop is CASSGYRDAEAFF. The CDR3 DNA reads TGCGCCAGCAGCGGCTACCGTGACGCTGAAGCTTTCTTT.

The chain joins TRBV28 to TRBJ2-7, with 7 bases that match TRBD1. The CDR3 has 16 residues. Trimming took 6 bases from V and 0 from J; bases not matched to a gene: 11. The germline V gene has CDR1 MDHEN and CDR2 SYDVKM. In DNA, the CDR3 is TGTGCCAGCAGCGACCTTCCGGGACAGAGCTCCTACGAGCAGTACTTC. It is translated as CASSDLPGQSSYEQYF.

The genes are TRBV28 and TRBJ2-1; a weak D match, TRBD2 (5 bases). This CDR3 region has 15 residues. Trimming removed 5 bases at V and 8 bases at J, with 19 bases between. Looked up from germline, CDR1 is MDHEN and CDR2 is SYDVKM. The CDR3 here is CASSLTGNLVDEQFF. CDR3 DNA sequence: TGTGCCAGCAGTCTTACCGGGAATTTGGTCGATGAGCAGTTCTTC.

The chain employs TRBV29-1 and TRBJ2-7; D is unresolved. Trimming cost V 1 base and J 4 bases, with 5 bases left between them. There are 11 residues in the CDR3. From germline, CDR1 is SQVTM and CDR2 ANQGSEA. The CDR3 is CSVEVGYEQYF. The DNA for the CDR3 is TGCAGCGTTGAAGTCGGGTACGAGCAGTACTTC.

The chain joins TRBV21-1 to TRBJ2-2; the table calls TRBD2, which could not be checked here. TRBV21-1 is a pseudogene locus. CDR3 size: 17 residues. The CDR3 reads CASRRLAGGPFSGELFF. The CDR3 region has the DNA TGTGCCAGCCGACGACTAGCGGGAGGGCCTTTCTCCGGGGAGCTGTTTTTT.

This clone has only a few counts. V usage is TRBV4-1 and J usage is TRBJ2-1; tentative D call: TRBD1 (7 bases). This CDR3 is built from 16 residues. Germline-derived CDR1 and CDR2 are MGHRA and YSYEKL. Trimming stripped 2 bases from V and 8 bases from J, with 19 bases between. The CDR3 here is CASSQRRAGGFHEQFF. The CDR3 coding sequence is TGCGCCAGCAGCCAAAGAAGGGCAGGGGGGTTCCATGAGCAGTTCTTC.

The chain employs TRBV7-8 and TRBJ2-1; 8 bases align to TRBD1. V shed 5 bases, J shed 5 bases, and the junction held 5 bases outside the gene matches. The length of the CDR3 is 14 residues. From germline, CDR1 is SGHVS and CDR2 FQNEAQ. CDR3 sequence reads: CASSPGQGHNEQFF. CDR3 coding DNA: TGTGCCAGCAGCCCCGGACAGGGCCACAATGAGCAGTTCTTC.

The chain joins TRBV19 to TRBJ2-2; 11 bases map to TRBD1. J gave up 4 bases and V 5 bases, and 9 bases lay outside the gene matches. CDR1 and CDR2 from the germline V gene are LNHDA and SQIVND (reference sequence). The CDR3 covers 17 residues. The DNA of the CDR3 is TGTGCCAGTAGTCCCCGGGACAGGGGGATTTCCACCGGGGAGCTGTTTTTT. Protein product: CASSPRDRGISTGELFF.

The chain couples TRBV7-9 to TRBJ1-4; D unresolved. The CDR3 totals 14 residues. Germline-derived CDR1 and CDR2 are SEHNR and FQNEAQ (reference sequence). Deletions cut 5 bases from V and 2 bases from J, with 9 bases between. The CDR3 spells CASSLPNTNEKLFF. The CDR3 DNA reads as TGTGCCAGCAGCCTGCCTAATACTAATGAAAAACTGTTTTTT.

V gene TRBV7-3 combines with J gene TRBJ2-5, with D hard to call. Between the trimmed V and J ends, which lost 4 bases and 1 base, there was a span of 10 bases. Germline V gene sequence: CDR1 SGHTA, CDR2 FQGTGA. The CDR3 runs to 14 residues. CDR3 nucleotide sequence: TGTGCCAGCAGCTCCAATGGCGGCCAAGAGACCCAGTACTTC. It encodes CASSSNGGQETQYF.

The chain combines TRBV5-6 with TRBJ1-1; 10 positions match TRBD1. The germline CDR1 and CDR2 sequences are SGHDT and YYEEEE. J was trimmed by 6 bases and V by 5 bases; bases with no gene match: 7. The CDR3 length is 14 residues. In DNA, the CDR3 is TGTGCCAGCAGAGAGACAGGGGGCGCGTCTGAAGCTTTCTTT. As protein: CASRETGGASEAFF.

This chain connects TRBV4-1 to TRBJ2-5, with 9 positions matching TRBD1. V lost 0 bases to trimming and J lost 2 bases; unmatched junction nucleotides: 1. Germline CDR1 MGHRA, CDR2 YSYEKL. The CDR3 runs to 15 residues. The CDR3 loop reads CASSQEGQGQETQYF. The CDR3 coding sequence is TGCGCCAGCAGCCAAGAGGGACAGGGTCAAGAGACCCAGTACTTC.

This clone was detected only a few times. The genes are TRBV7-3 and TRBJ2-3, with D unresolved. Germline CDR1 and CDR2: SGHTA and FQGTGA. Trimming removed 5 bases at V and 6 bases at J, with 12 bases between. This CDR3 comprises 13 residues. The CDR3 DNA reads TGTGCCAGCAGCCCGTACACATTGGATACGCAGTATTTT. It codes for CASSPYTLDTQYF.

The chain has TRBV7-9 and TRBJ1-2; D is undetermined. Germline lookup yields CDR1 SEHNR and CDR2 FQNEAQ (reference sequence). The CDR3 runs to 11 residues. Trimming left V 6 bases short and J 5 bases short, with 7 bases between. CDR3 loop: CASRLGYGYTF. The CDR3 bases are TGTGCCAGCAGGCTCGGTTATGGCTACACCTTC. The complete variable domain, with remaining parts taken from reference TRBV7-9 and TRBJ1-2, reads DTGVSQNPRHKITKRGQNVTFRCDPISEHNRLYWYRQTLGQGPEFLTYFQNEAQLEKSRLLSDRFSAERPKGSFSTLEIQRTEQGDSAMYLCASRLGYGYTFGSGTRLTVV.

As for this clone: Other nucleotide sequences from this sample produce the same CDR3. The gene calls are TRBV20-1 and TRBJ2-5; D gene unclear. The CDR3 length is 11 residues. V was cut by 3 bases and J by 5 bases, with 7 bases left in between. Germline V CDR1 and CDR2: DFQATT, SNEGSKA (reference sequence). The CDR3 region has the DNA TGCAGTGCTAGCTTATCGGAGACCCAGTACTTC. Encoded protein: CSASLSETQYF.

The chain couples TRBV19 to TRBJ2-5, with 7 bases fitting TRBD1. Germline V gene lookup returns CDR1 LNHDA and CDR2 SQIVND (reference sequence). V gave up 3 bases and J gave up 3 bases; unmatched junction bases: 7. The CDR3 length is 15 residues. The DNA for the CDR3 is TGTGCCAGTAGTATCACCGGGACAGCCGAAGAGACCCAGTACTTC. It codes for CASSITGTAEETQYF.

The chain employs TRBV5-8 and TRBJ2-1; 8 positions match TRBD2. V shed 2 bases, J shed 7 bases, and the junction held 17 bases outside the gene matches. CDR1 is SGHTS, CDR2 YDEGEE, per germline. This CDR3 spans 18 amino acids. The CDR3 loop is CASSFGFGTPGLDNEQFF. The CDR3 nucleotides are TGTGCCAGCAGCTTCGGCTTCGGGACCCCGGGACTAGATAATGAGCAGTTCTTC.

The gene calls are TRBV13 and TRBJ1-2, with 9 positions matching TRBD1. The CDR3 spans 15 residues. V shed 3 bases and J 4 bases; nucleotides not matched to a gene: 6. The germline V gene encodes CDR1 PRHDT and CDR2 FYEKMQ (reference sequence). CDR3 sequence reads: CASSFMDRGTYGYTF. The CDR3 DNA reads TGTGCCAGCAGCTTTATGGACAGGGGCACCTATGGCTACACCTTC.

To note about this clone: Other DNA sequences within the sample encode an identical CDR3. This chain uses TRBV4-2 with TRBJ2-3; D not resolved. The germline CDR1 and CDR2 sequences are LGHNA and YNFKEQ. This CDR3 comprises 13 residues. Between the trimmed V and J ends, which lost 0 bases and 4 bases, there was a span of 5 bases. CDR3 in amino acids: CASSQESADTQYF. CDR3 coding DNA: TGTGCCAGCAGCCAAGAAAGTGCAGATACGCAGTATTTT.

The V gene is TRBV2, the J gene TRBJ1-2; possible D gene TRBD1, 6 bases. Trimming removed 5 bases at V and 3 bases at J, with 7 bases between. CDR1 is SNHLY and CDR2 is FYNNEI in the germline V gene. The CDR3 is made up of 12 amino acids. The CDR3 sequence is CASSSGDYGYTF. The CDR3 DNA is TGTGCCAGCAGTTCAGGGGACTATGGCTACACCTTC.

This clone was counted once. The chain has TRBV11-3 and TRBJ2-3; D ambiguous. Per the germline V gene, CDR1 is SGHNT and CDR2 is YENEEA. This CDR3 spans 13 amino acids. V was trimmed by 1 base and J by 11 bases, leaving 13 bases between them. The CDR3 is CASSLAGHRGQYF. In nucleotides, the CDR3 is TGTGCCAGCAGCTTAGCCGGGCACCGCGGGCAGTATTTT.

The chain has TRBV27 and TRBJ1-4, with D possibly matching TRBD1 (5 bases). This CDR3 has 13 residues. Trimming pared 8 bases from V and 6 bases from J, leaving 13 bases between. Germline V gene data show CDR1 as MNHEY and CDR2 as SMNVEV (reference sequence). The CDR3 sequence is CASGARRDEKLFF. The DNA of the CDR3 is TGTGCCAGCGGGGCCCGGAGGGATGAAAAACTGTTTTTT.

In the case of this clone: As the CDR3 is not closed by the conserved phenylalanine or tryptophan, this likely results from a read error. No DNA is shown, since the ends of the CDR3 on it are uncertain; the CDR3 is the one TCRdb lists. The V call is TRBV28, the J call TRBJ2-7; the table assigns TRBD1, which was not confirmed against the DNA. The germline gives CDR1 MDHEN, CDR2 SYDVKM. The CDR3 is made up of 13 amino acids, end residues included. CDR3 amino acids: CASSTKAGSPRGI.